This TCR beta chain was identified in a study of cytomegalovirus exposure and HLA in healthy donors. Donors likely had unrecorded immune exposures despite being nominally healthy when sampled. For this clone: Antigen: not known.

Study findings and constraints: The authors judged a highly shared variant cluster likely a sequencing artifact. Cytomegalovirus association was listed for 164 TCR beta chains. In a later analysis, at a false discovery rate of 0.05, under 20,000 TCR beta sequences were associated with HLA alleles.

PCR amplification relied on 60 Vbeta primers (plus 13 Jbeta primers). Using immunoSEQ multiplex PCR, the repertoire was profiled, and TCRdb retains in-frame clones only, with some absent. The table has under 150,000 clones, about four fifths seen once. CDR1 and CDR2 from the germline V gene are MNHEY and SMNVEV (reference sequence). V lost 4 bases to trimming and J lost 3 bases; unmatched junction nucleotides: 12. CDR3 length: 16 residues. The sequencing sample was made of PBMCs. V and J are TRBV27 and TRBJ2-7; 7 bases fit TRBD1. This receptor was identified in a male donor in good health and CMV-seronegative. The CDR3 region is CASSSTRQGPSYEQYF. The CDR3 DNA follows: TGTGCCAGCAGTTCTACCCGACAGGGCCCCAGCTACGAGCAGTACTTC.